The present T cell receptor (beta chain) was sequenced within a study of blood T cells in healthy people across ages. Donors each provided ten milliliters of peripheral blood. Isolated per sample were at least 6 million PBMCs. Study-wide results and limits: As age increased, TCR beta diversity per million T cells fell in a roughly linear fashion. Percentage of naive T cells showed a strong correlation with TCR beta diversity.

This clonotype was seen a handful of times. Its antigen is undetermined. Using a J-beta primer mix together with a sample-barcoded 5' primer, a second PCR was run for roughly 7 to 12 cycles. TCRdb fed the 5' RACE reads into MiXCR, producing one record per CDR3 protein. This sample has about 780,000 distinct CDR3 sequences, with 46% found just once. Trimming left V 5 bases short and J 0 bases short, with 15 bases between. There are 15 residues in the CDR3. Germline-derived CDR1 and CDR2 are DFQATT and SNEGSKA (reference sequence). The sample taken for sequencing was blood. The clonotype originates from a man older than 75 in good health. The chain couples TRBV20-1 to TRBJ2-3, with TRBD2 as a possible D gene (5 bases). The CDR3 sequence is CSAGEGLGSTDTQYF. CDR3 bases: TGCAGTGCTGGCGAGGGTCTAGGGAGCACAGATACGCAGTATTTT.